The 2 T cell receptor beta chains below all came from one sample that was sequenced in a study of T cell responses to AZD1222 COVID-19 vaccine. Assay used: immunoSEQ multiplex PCR; TCRdb lists only in-frame clones, some missing. The sample records roughly 120,000 clones, about nine tenths being singletons. Sequencing was performed on peripheral blood, taken on day 0 of AZD1222 vaccination. The receptors come from an adult in good health.

This sequence joins TRBV5-5 and TRBJ2-3; D possibly matches TRBD1 or TRBD2 (5 bases each). V dropped 1 base and J dropped 4 bases, with 7 bases sitting between them. This CDR3 has 13 amino acids. Germline-derived CDR1 and CDR2 are SGHKS and YYEKEE (reference sequence). In DNA form, the CDR3 reads TGTGCCAGCAGCTTGAGGGACCCAGATACGCAGTATTTT. Amino acids: CASSLRDPDTQYF.

The rearrangement uses TRBV19 and TRBJ2-2; perhaps D is TRBD1 or TRBD2 (6 bases each). Germline V CDR1 and CDR2: LNHDA, SQIVND (reference sequence). The CDR3 sequence is 15 residues long. Trimming pared 5 bases from V and 3 bases from J, leaving 13 bases between. In nucleotides, the CDR3 is TGTGCCAGTAGTGCGGGACAAGCCCACACCGGGGAGCTGTTTTTT. Protein: CASSAGQAHTGELFF.